The subject of this entry is one TCR beta chain. This clonotype was seen at least ten times. Its specific antigen is unknown. Base qualities were left out, and no much larger clone turns up one base away. The meaning of the sample's time point label: pre-pandemic baseline sample and day 111 after first positive SARS-CoV-2 test. The sample comes from a study of kidney transplant recipient with SARS-CoV-2 infection (TCRdb year 2021). CDR1 and CDR2 are drawn from the germline V gene: MNHEY, SVGAGI. The germline ends are 22 bases apart after V is trimmed by 4 bases and J by 4 bases. The CDR3 measures 17 amino acids from cysteine to phenylalanine. Of the read, only the CDR3 DNA is kept; its 51 bases are in frame from base 1. Sequencing was performed on an Illumina MiSeq. The peripheral T cell repertoire was profiled for human TCRbeta genes. The published analysis was carried out like this. Beta-binomial modelling was used to test for differences in clonotype abundance while accounting for variability over time. Clonotypes that had expanded were screened against the ImmuneCODE reference database of SARS-CoV-2-associated TCRs and mapped onto regions of the viral genome. Additional repertoire analyses examined TRBV gene usage, CDR3 length, CDR3 amino acid overlap between time points, distributions of clonotype abundance, and Jaccard similarity. TCRdb reworked the public reads: Q25 trimming with fastp, MiXCR clone assembly, productive beta chains retained. Duplicate CDR3 protein sequences are folded into a single record with the most common DNA and genes. The V and J calls and clone size are TCRdb's, not the authors'. Recorded for this sample are under 300,000 distinct CDR3 sequences; 29% of them occurred a single time. Clones ranked in the top ten supply 7% to 8% of the sample.

The specimen was a blood sample, collected at baseline and between days 110 and 120 from a kidney transplant recipient. The sequence links TRBV6-5 to TRBJ1-2; no D gene is confidently identified. The TCR originated in a male patient aged 30 to 39 who had COVID-19 and was a kidney transplant recipient. Some T cells may have been brought in with the graft after a transplant. The DNA sequence reads TGTGCCAGCAGTTTGGGTATGGAATGTAGAAAGACCTATGGCTACACCTTC. Its protein is CASSLGMECRKTYGYTF.